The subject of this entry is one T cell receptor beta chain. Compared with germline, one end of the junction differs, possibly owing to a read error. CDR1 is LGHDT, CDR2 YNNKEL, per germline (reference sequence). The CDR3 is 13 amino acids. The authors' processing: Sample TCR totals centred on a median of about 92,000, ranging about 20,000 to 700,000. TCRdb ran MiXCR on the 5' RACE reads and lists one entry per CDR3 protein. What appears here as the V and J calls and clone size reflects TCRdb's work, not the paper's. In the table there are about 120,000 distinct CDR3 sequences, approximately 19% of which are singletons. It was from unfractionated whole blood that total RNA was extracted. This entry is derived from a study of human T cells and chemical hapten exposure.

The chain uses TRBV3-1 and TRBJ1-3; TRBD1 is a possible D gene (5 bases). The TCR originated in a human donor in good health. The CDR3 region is CASSQARTGGASF. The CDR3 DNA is TGTGCCAGCAGCCAAGCTCGAACAGGCGGGGCGAGTTTT.